The subject of this entry is one T cell receptor (beta chain). The sample is drawn from a study of T cell responses to AZD1222 COVID-19 vaccine. Produced via immunoSEQ multiplex PCR; TCRdb's table is partial and in-frame only. Of about 100,000 clones listed, just over 85% are singletons. CDR3 size: 14 residues. The ends lost 7 bases at V and 4 bases at J; junction bases unmatched: 7. Germline CDR1 is SGDLS and CDR2 is YYNGEE. V and J are TRBV9 and TRBJ2-5, with TRBD2 matching over 10 bases. The material sequenced was peripheral blood, taken on day 0 of AZD1222 vaccination. The sequence was obtained from an adult in good health. Written as DNA, the CDR3 is TGTGCCAGCGGGAGCGGGAGGGCCGGAGAGACCCAGTACTTC. This encodes CASGSGRAGETQYF.